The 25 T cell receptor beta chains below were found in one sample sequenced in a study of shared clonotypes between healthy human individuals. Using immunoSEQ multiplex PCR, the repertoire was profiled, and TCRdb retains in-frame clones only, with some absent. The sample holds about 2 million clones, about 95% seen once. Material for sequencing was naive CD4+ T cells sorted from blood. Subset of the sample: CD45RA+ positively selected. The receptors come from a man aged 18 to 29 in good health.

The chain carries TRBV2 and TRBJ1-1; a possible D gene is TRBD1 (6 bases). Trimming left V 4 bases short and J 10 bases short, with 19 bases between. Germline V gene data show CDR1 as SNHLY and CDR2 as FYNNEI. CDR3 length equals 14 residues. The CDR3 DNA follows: TGTGCCAGCAGTGGGACAGCCCTGATATATGCAGCTTTCTTT. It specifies CASSGTALIYAAFF.

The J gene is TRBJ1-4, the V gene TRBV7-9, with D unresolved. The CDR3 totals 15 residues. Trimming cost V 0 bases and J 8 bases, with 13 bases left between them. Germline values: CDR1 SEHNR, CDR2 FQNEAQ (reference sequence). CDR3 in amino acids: CASSLAAPTKEKLFF. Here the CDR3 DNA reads TGTGCCAGCAGCTTAGCGGCGCCTACGAAGGAAAAACTGTTTTTT. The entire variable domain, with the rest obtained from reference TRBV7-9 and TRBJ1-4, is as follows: DTGVSQNPRHKITKRGQNVTFRCDPISEHNRLYWYRQTLGQGPEFLTYFQNEAQLEKSRLLSDRFSAERPKGSFSTLEIQRTEQGDSAMYLCASSLAAPTKEKLFFGSGTQLSVL.

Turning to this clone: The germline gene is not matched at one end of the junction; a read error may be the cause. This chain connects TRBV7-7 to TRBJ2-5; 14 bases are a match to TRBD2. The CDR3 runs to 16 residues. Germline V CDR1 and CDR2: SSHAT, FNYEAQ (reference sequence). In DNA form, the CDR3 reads TGTGCTAGCAGCTTAGGGACTAGCGGGAGTCAAGAGACCCAGTACTTC. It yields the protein CASSLGTSGSQETQYF.

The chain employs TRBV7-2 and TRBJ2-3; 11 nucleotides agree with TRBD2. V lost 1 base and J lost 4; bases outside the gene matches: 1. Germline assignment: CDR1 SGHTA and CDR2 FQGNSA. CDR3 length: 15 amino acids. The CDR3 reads CASSLGSGRADTQYF. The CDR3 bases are TGTGCCAGCAGCTTAGGTAGCGGGAGGGCAGATACGCAGTATTTT.

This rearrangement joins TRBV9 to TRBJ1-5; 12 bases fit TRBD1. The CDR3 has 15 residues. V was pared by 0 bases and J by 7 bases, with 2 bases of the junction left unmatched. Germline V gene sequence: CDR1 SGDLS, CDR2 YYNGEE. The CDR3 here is CASSVGGTGGQPQHF. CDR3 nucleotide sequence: TGTGCCAGCAGCGTAGGAGGGACAGGGGGCCAGCCCCAGCATTTT. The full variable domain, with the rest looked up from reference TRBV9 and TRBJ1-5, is DSGVTQTPKHLITATGQRVTLRCSPRSGDLSVYWYQQSLDQGLQFLIQYYNGEERAKGNILERFSAQQFPDLHSELNLSSLELGDSALYFCASSVGGTGGQPQHFGDGTRLSIL.

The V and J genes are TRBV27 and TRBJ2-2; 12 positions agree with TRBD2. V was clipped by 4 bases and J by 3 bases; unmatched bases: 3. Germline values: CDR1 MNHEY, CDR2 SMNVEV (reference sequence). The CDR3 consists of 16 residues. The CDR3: CASSSSGRADTGELFF. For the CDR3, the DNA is TGTGCCAGCAGTTCTAGCGGGAGGGCCGACACCGGGGAGCTGTTTTTT.

The CDR3 reads CASSAALTKDPRNTIYF. DNA of the CDR3: TGTGCCAGCAGCGCCGCCCTCACAAAGGACCCTAGAAACACCATATATTTT. This rearrangement joins TRBV5-6 to TRBJ1-3; D not certain. Germline values: CDR1 SGHDT, CDR2 YYEEEE. V lost 4 bases, J lost 5 bases, and 22 bases lay in between. The CDR3 covers 17 residues. Complete variable domain (other parts from reference TRBV5-6 and TRBJ1-3): DAGVTQSPTHLIKTRGQQVTLRCSPKSGHDTVSWYQQALGQGPQFIFQYYEEEERQRGNFPDRFSGHQFPNYSSELNVNALLLGDSALYLCASSAALTKDPRNTIYFGEGSWLTVV.

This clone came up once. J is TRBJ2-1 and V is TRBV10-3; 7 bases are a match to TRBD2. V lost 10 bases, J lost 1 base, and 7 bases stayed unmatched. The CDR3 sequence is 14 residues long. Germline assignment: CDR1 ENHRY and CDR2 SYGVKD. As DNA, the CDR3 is TGTGCCACGAATGGGGGGGATTCCTACAATGAGCAGTTCTTC. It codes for CATNGGDSYNEQFF.

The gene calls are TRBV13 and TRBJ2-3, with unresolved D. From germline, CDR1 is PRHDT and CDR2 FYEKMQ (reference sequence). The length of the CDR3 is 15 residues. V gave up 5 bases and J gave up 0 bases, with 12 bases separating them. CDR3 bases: TGTGCCAGCAGCCCCTGGGCGAGAAGCACAGATACGCAGTATTTT. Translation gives CASSPWARSTDTQYF.

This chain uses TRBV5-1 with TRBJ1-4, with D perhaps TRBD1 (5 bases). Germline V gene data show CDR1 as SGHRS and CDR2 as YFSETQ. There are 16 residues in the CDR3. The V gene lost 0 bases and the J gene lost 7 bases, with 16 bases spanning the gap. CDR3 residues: CASSLVIGGRGEKLFF. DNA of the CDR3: TGCGCCAGCAGCTTGGTGATTGGGGGTCGCGGTGAAAAACTGTTTTTT.

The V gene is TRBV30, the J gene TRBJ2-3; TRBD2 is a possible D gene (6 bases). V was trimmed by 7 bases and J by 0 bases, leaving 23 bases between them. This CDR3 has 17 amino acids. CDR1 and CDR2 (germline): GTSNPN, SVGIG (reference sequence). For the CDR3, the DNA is TGTGCCTCAAAAGATGGGGGGAGGCCTTTAAGCACAGATACGCAGTATTTT. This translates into CASKDGGRPLSTDTQYF.

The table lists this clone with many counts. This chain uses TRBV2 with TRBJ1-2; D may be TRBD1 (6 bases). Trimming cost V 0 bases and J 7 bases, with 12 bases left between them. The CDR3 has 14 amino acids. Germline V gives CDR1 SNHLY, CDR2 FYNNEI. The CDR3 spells CASSEASRGGGYTF. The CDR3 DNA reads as TGTGCCAGCAGTGAAGCGAGCCGAGGGGGTGGCTACACCTTC.

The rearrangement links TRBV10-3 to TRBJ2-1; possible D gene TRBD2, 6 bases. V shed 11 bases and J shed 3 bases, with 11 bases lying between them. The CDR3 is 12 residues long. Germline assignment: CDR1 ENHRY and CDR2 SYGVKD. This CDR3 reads CASTSSYNEQFF. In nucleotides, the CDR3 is TGTGCCTCCACTAGCAGCTACAATGAGCAGTTCTTC.

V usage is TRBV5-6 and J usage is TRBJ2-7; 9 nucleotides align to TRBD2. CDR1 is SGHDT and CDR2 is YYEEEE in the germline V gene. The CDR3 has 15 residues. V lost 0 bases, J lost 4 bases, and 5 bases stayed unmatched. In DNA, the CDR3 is TGTGCCAGCAGCTTGGAACCGCTAGCGGGGTACGAGCAGTACTTC. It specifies CASSLEPLAGYEQYF.

The CDR3 DNA sequence: TGCGCCAGCAGCATAGGACAGACTGGGGCCAACGTCCTGACTTTC. Encoded protein: CASSIGQTGANVLTF. This chain links TRBV5-1 with TRBJ2-6; maybe TRBD1 (6 bases). CDR1 is SGHRS and CDR2 is YFSETQ in the germline V gene. The CDR3 has 15 amino acids. The V end was cut by 4 bases, the J end by 2 bases, with 10 bases between.

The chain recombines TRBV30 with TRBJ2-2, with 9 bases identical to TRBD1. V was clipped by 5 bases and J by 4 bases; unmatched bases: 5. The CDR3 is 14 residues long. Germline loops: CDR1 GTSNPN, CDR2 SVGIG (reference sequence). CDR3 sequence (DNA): TGTGCCTGGGGGACAGGGTTAGGCACCGGGGAGCTGTTTTTT. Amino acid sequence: CAWGTGLGTGELFF.

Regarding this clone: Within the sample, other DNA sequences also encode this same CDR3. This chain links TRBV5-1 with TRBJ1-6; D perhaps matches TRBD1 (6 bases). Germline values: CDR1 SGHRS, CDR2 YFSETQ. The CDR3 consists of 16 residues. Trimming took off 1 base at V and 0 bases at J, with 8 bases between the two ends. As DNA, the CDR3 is TGCGCCAGCAGCTTGCAGGGGAGCTCCTATAATTCACCCCTCCACTTT. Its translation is CASSLQGSSYNSPLHF.

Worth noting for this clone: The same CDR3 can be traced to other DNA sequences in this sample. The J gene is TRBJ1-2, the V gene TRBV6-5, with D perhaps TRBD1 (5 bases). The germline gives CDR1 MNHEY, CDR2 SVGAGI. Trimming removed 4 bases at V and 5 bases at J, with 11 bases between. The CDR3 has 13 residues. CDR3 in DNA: TGTGCCAGCAGTTCCCGGCAGGGTTATGGCTACACCTTC. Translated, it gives CASSSRQGYGYTF.

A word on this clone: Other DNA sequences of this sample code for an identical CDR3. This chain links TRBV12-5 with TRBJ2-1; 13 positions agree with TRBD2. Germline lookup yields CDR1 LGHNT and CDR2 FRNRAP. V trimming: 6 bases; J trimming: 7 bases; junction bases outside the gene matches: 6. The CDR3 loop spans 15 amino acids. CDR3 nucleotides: TGTGCTAGTGGCCCCCCGGGACTAGCGGGAAATGAGCAGTTCTTC. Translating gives CASGPPGLAGNEQFF.

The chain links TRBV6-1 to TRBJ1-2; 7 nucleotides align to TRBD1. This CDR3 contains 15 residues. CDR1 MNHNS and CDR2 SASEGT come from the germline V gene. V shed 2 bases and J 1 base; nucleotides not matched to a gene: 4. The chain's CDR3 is CASSEYSGGNYGYTF. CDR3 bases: TGTGCCAGCAGTGAATACTCAGGGGGTAACTATGGCTACACCTTC.

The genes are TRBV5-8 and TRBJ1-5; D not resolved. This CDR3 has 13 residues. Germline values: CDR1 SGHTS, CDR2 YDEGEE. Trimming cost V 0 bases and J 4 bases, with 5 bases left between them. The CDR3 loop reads CASSLDRNQPQHF. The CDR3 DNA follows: TGTGCCAGCAGCTTGGACAGAAATCAGCCCCAGCATTTT.

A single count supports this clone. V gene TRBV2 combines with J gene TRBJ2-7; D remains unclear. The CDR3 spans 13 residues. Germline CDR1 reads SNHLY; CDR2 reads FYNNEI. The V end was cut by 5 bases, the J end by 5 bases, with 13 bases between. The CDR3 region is CASSRLVQNEQYF. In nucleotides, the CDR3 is TGTGCCAGCAGTCGCCTAGTCCAAAACGAGCAGTACTTC.

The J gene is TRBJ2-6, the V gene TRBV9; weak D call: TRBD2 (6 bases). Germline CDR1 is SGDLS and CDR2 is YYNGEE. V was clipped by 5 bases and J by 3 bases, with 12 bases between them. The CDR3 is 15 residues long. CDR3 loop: CASRAEGGGANVLTF. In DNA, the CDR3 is TGTGCCAGCAGGGCCGAGGGAGGTGGGGCCAACGTCCTGACTTTC. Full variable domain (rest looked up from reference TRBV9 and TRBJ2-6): DSGVTQTPKHLITATGQRVTLRCSPRSGDLSVYWYQQSLDQGLQFLIQYYNGEERAKGNILERFSAQQFPDLHSELNLSSLELGDSALYFCASRAEGGGANVLTFGAGSRLTVL.

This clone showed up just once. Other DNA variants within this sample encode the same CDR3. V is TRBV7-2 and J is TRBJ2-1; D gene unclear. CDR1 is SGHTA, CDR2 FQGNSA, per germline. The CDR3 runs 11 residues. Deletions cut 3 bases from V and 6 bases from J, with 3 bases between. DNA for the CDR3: TGTGCCAGCAGCTTGCGCAATGAGCAGTTCTTC. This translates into CASSLRNEQFF.

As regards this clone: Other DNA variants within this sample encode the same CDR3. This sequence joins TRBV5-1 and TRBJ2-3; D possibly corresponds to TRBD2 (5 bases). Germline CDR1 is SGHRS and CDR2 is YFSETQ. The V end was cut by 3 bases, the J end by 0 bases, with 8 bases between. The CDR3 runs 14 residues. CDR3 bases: TGCGCCAGCAGCTCGGGGATAAGCACAGATACGCAGTATTTT. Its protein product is CASSSGISTDTQYF.